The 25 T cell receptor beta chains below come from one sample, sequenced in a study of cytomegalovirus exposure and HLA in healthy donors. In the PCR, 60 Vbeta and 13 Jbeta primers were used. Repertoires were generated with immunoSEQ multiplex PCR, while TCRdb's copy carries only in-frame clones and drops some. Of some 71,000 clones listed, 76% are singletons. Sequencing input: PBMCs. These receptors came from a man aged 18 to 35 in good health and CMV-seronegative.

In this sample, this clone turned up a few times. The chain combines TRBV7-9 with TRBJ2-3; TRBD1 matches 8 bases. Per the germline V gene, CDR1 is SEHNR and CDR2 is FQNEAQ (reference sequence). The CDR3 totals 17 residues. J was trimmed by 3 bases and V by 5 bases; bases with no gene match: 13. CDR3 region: CASSGKMGRGLTDTQYF. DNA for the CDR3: TGTGCCAGCAGCGGTAAAATGGGCAGGGGGCTGACAGATACGCAGTATTTT.

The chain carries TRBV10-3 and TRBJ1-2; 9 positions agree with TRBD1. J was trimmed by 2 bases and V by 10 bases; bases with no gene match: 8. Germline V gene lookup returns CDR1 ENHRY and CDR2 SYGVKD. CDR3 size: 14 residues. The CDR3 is CATNDRGSNYGYTF. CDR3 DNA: TGTGCCACCAATGACAGGGGGAGCAACTATGGCTACACCTTC.

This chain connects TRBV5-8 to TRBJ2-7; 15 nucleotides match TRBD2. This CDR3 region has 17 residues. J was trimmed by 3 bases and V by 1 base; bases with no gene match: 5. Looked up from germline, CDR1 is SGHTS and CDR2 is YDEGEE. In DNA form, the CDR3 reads TGTGCCAGCAGCTTGATGGGACTAGCGGGGGGCGTCTACGAGCAGTACGTC. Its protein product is CASSLMGLAGGVYEQYV.

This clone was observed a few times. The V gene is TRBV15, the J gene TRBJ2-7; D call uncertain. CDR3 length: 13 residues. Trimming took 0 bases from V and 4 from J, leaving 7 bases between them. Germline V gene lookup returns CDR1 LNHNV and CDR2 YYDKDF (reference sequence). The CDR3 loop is CATSRESQYEQYF. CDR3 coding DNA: TGTGCCACCAGCAGAGAGTCCCAGTACGAGCAGTACTTC.

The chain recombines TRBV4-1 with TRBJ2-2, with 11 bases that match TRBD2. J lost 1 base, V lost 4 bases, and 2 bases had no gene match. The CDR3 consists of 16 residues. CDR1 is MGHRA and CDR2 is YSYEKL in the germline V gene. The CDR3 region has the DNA TGCGCCAGCAGCCCAACTAGCGGGGGGAACACCGGGGAGCTGTTTTTT. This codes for CASSPTSGGNTGELFF.

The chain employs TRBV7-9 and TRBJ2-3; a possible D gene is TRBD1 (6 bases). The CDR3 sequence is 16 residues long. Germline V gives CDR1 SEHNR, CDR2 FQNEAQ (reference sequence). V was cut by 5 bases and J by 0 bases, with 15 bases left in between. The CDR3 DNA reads TGTGCCAGCAGCCGAGGACAGCTCCACAGCACAGATACGCAGTATTTT. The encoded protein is CASSRGQLHSTDTQYF.

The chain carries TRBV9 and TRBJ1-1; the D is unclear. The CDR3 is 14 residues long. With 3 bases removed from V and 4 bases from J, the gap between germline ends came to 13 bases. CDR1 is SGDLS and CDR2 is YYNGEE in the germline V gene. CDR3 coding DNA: TGTGCCAGCAGCGCGCTCGGATGGAGCACTGAAGCTTTCTTT. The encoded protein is CASSALGWSTEAFF.

CDR3 in DNA: TGTGCCAGCAGTCCACAGGCTCCGAGCTCTGGAAACACCATATATTTT. Protein sequence: CASSPQAPSSGNTIYF. The chain has TRBV28 and TRBJ1-3; possible D gene TRBD1, 5 bases. The germline V and J ends were trimmed by 5 bases and 0 bases, with 14 bases remaining between them. CDR3 size: 16 residues. Looked up from germline, CDR1 is MDHEN and CDR2 is SYDVKM.

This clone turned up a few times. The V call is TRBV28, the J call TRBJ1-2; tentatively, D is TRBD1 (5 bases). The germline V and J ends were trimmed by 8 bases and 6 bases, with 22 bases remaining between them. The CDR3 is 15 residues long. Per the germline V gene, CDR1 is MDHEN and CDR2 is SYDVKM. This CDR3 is CASAPSGKPLDGYTF. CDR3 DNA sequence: TGTGCCAGCGCCCCCTCAGGGAAACCGCTTGATGGCTACACCTTC.

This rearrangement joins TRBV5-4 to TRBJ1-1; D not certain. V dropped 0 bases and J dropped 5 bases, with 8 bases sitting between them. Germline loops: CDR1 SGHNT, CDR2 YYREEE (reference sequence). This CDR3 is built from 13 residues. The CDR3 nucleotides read TGTGCCAGCAGCTTGGGACGAGGGACTGAAGCTTTCTTT. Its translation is CASSLGRGTEAFF.

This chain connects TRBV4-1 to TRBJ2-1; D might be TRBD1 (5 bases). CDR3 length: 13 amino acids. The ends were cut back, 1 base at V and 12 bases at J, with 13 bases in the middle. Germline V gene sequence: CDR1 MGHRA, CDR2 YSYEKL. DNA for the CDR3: TGCGCCAGCAGCCAAGTCTTAGATCAGGGGCAGTTCTTC. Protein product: CASSQVLDQGQFF.

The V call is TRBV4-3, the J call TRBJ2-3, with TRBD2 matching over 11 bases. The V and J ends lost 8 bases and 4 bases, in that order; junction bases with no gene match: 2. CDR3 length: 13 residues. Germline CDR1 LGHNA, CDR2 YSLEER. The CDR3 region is CASGLAGADTQYF. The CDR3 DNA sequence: TGCGCCAGCGGACTAGCGGGCGCAGATACGCAGTATTTT.

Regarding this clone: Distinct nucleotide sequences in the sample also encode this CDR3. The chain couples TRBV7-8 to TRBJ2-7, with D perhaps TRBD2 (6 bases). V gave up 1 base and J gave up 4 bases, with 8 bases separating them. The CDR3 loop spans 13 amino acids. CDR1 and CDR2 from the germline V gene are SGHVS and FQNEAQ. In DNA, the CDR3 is TGTGCCAGCAGCTTAGGTGGAGGGTACGAGCAGTACGTC. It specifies CASSLGGGYEQYV.

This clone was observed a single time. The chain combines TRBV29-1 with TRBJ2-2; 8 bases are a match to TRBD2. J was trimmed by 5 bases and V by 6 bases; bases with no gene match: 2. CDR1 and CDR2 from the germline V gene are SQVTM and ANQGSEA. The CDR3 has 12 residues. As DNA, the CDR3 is TGCAGCGTCGGGGGGGCAACCGGGGAGCTGTTTTTT. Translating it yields CSVGGATGELFF.

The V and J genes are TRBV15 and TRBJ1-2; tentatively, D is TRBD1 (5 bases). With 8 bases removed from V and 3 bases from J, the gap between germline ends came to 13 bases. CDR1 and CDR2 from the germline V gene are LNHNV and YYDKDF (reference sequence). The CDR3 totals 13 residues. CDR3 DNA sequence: TGTGCCACCCAGACAGAGAACGACTATGGCTACACCTTC. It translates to CATQTENDYGYTF.

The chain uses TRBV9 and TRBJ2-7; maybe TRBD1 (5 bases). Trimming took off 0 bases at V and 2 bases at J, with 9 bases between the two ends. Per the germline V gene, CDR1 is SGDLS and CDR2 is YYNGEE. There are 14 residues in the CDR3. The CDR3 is CASSVGGRAYEQYF. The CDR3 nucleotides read TGTGCCAGCAGCGTAGGTGGCAGGGCCTACGAGCAGTACTTC.

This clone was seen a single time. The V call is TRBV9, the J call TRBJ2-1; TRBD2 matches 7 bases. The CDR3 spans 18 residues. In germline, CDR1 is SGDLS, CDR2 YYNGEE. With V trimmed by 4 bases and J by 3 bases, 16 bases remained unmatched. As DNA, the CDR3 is TGTGCCAGCAGCACCGCGCCCTTGGGAGGGAGCTACTACAATGAGCAGTTCTTC. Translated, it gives CASSTAPLGGSYYNEQFF.

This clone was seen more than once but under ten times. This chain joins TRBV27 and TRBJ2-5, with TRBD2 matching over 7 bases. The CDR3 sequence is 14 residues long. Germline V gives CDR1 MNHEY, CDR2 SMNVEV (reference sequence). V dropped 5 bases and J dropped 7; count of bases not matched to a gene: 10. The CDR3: CASSLTTSPGTQYF. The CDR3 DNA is TGTGCCAGCAGTCTAACGACTAGCCCTGGGACCCAGTACTTC.

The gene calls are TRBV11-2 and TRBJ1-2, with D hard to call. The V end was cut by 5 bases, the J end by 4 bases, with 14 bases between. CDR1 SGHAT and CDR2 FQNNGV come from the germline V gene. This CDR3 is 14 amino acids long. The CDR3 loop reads CASSDPGEPYGYTF. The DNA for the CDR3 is TGTGCCAGCAGCGACCCAGGTGAACCCTATGGCTACACCTTC.

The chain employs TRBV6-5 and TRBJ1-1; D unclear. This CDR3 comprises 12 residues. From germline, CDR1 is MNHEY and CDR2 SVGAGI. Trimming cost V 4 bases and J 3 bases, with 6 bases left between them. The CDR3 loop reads CASSFQDTEAFF. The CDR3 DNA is TGTGCCAGCAGTTTTCAGGACACTGAAGCTTTCTTT.

The CDR3 bases are TGTGCCAGCACGATGGACTCTTACAATGAGCAGTTCTTC. It encodes CASTMDSYNEQFF. The chain has TRBV7-2 and TRBJ2-1; a weak D match, TRBD2 (5 bases). This CDR3 is 13 amino acids long. Germline-derived CDR1 and CDR2 are SGHTA and FQGNSA. Trimming shortened V by 7 bases and J by 4 bases, and 11 bases separated the two germline ends.

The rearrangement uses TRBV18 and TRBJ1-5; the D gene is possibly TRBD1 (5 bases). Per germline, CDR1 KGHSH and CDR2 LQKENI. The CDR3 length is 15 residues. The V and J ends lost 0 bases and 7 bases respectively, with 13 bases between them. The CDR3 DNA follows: TGTGCCAGCTCACCACCGGGGCAGGGTAAGCAGCCCCAGCATTTT. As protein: CASSPPGQGKQPQHF.

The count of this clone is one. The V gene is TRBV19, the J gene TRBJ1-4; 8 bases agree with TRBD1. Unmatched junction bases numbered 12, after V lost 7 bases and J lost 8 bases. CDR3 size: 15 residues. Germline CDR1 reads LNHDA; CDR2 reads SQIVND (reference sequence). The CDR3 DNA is TGTGCCAGTACCTTCAGAAGCCAGGGGGCAGAAAAACTGTTTTTT. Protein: CASTFRSQGAEKLFF.

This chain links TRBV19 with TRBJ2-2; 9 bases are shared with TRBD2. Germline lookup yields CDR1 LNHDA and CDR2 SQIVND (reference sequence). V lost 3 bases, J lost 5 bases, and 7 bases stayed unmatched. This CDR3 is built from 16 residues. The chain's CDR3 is CASSIPSGVWTGELFF. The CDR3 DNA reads TGTGCCAGTAGTATCCCTAGCGGGGTTTGGACCGGGGAGCTGTTTTTT.

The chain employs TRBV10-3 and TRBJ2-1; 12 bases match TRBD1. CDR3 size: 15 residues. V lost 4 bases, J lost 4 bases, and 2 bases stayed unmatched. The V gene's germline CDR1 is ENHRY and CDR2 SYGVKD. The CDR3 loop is CAISGDRGLYNEQFF. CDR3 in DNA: TGTGCCATCAGTGGGGACAGGGGGCTTTACAATGAGCAGTTCTTC.